These 23 T cell receptor beta chains share one sample of origin, sequenced in a study of CD8+CD57+ T cells in acquired aplastic anemia. It was genomic DNA that served as the template for profiling TCR beta VDJ and CDR3. TCRdb itself ran the reads through MiXCR, one entry per CDR3 protein. The data hold 400,000 to 600,000 distinct CDR3 sequences, with around 32% observed a single time. By flow cytometry, patients selected for sequencing had shown an expansion of CD8+CD57+ cells. The material sequenced was sorted CD4+, CD8+, or CD8+CD57+ T cells (not recorded which) from PBMCs. These receptors originate from a human donor with aplastic anemia.

In DNA form, the CDR3 reads TGTGCCATCAGTGAATTGGGTGGAGGCGGTTTCCACGAGCAGTACTTC. Amino acid sequence: CAISELGGGGFHEQYF. V gene TRBV10-3 combines with J gene TRBJ2-7; D may be TRBD2 (5 bases). V gave up 3 bases and J gave up 5 bases, with 20 bases separating them. CDR3 size: 16 residues. Germline-derived CDR1 and CDR2 are ENHRY and SYGVKD.

In its sample, this clonotype was seen many times. J is TRBJ1-6 and V is TRBV2, with D possibly matching TRBD1 (5 bases). V shed 7 bases and J shed 5 bases, with 9 bases lying between them. The germline V gene has CDR1 SNHLY and CDR2 FYNNEI. CDR3 size: 13 residues. The CDR3 sequence is CASTGRDNSPLHF. Here the CDR3 DNA reads TGTGCCAGCACAGGGAGGGATAATTCACCCCTCCACTTT. Full variable domain (outside the CDR3, taken from reference TRBV2 and TRBJ1-6): EPEVTQTPSHQVTQMGQEVILRCVPISNHLYFYWYRQILGQKVEFLVSFYNNEISEKSEIFDDQFSVERPDGSNFTLKIRSTKLEDSAMYFCASTGRDNSPLHFGNGTRLTVT.

This clonotype was detected a few times. The chain links TRBV6-1 to TRBJ2-2; D is unresolved. The germline V gene has CDR1 MNHNS and CDR2 SASEGT. The V end was cut by 6 bases, the J end by 2 bases, with 13 bases between. The CDR3 spans 15 residues. CDR3 in DNA: TGTGCCAGCAGGGCGGCTAAAGTCAACACCGGGGAGCTGTTTTTT. Translation: CASRAAKVNTGELFF.

This clonotype was observed many times. The V call is TRBV7-8, the J call TRBJ2-7, with D maybe TRBD1 (6 bases). V lost 5 bases and J 2 bases, leaving 16 bases between the germline ends. In germline, CDR1 is SGHVS, CDR2 FQNEAQ. The CDR3 has 15 residues. CDR3 sequence reads: CASSTSRGQTYEQYF. In nucleotides, the CDR3 is TGTGCCAGCAGCACCTCCAGGGGTCAAACCTACGAGCAGTACTTC.

This clonotype has a count of ten or more. V is TRBV24-1 and J is TRBJ1-6; 7 bases are a match to TRBD1. CDR1 KGHDR and CDR2 SFDVKD come from the germline V gene. This CDR3 contains 18 residues. V gave up 0 bases and J gave up 0 bases; unmatched junction bases: 4. CDR3 nucleotide sequence: TGTGCCACCAGTGATTTGGAGGGACAGAGCTCCTATAATTCACCCCTCCACTTT. It yields the protein CATSDLEGQSSYNSPLHF.

The rearrangement links TRBV5-6 to TRBJ2-5, with TRBD1 identical over 9 bases. The CDR3 extends over 16 amino acids. After removal of 0 bases from V and 2 bases from J, the junction contained 5 bases not matched to a gene. Germline V gene data show CDR1 as SGHDT and CDR2 as YYEEEE. The CDR3 DNA sequence: TGTGCCAGCAGCTTGGAGGGACAGGGTAGGCAAGAGACCCAGTACTTC. It translates to CASSLEGQGRQETQYF. Combining the CDR3 with reference TRBV5-6 and TRBJ2-5 gives the whole variable domain DAGVTQSPTHLIKTRGQQVTLRCSPKSGHDTVSWYQQALGQGPQFIFQYYEEEERQRGNFPDRFSGHQFPNYSSELNVNALLLGDSALYLCASSLEGQGRQETQYFGPGTRLLVL.

The chain uses TRBV25-1 and TRBJ2-7; D may be TRBD1 (5 bases). In germline, CDR1 is MGHDK, CDR2 SYGVNS. V gave up 5 bases and J gave up 1 base, with 15 bases separating them. The CDR3 length is 15 residues. The CDR3 coding sequence is TGTGCCAGCAGTCTTCAACATTCAGGGTCCTACGAGCAGTACTTC. This sequence encodes CASSLQHSGSYEQYF.

This clonotype came up a few times. J is TRBJ1-1 and V is TRBV12-3 or TRBV12-4; a possible D gene is TRBD1 (5 bases). V shed 9 bases and J shed 2 bases, with 13 bases lying between them. CDR3 length: 13 residues. The CDR3 spells CASRTGSNTEAFF. The CDR3 DNA reads as TGTGCCAGTCGAACAGGATCCAACACTGAAGCTTTCTTT.

This clonotype has only a few counts. The V gene is TRBV7-9, the J gene TRBJ1-1; D call uncertain. The germline V gene encodes CDR1 SEHNR and CDR2 FQNEAQ (reference sequence). V gave up 2 bases and J gave up 2 bases, with 12 bases separating them. This CDR3 comprises 15 residues. This chain's CDR3 is CASSLLTALNTEAFF. As DNA, the CDR3 is TGTGCCAGCAGCTTATTAACAGCTCTAAACACTGAAGCTTTCTTT.

This clonotype was counted ten times or more. The CDR3 nucleotides read TGTGCCAGCAGTAGAGGGACGTTCGATAATTCACCCCTCCACTTT. This translates into CASSRGTFDNSPLHF. The chain recombines TRBV13 with TRBJ1-6; weak D call: TRBD1 (5 bases). The CDR3 length is 15 residues. CDR1 is PRHDT, CDR2 FYEKMQ, per germline (reference sequence). V lost 6 bases, J lost 5 bases, and 14 bases lay in between. Filled out from reference TRBV13 and TRBJ1-6, the complete variable domain reads AAGVIQSPRHLIKEKRETATLKCYPIPRHDTVYWYQQGPGQDPQFLISFYEKMQSDKGSIPDRFSAQQFSDYHSELNMSSLELGDSALYFCASSRGTFDNSPLHFGNGTRLTVT.

This clonotype has at least ten counts. J is TRBJ2-5 and V is TRBV10-3; D remains unclear. The CDR3 loop spans 11 amino acids. Germline lookup yields CDR1 ENHRY and CDR2 SYGVKD. Trimming pared 3 bases from V and 5 bases from J, leaving 4 bases between. In DNA, the CDR3 is TGTGCCATCAGTGACGGTGAGACCCAGTACTTC. Translating gives CAISDGETQYF.

This clonotype was counted at least ten times. The chain recombines TRBV6-1 with TRBJ1-2, with D possibly matching TRBD1 (6 bases). The CDR3 is made up of 14 amino acids. V was pared by 6 bases and J by 8 bases, with 19 bases between. Germline-derived CDR1 and CDR2 are MNHNS and SASEGT. The CDR3 spells CASRAGTWGRGYTF. The CDR3 DNA reads TGTGCCAGCAGGGCCGGGACATGGGGTCGGGGCTACACCTTC.

The chain couples TRBV25-1 to TRBJ2-5, with D possibly TRBD1 on 6 matching bases. V dropped 6 bases and J dropped 5 bases, with 22 bases sitting between them. The CDR3 loop spans 16 amino acids. Germline loops: CDR1 MGHDK, CDR2 SYGVNS. The CDR3 protein is CASSAVGDTGLETQYF. In DNA form, the CDR3 reads TGTGCCAGCAGCGCGGTGGGGGACACGGGCTTGGAGACCCAGTACTTC.

The genes are TRBV7-2 and TRBJ1-1; D perhaps matches TRBD1 (6 bases). The CDR3 totals 15 residues. Germline V gene data show CDR1 as SGHTA and CDR2 as FQGNSA. V lost 3 bases, J lost 5 bases, and 16 bases lay in between. The CDR3 protein is CASSFYLMRGTEAFF. The CDR3 region has the DNA TGTGCCAGCAGCTTTTATTTGATGAGGGGGACTGAAGCTTTCTTT.

Many counts were recorded for this clonotype. This chain connects TRBV10-2 to TRBJ1-3; D is unclear. V was trimmed by 5 bases and J by 0 bases, leaving 5 bases between them. This CDR3 is built from 13 residues. CDR1 and CDR2 from the germline V gene are WSHSY and SAAADI. The CDR3 loop reads CASSQSSGNTIYF. The CDR3 DNA follows: TGCGCCAGCAGTCAAAGCTCTGGAAACACCATATATTTT.

This clonotype was counted at least ten times. The rearrangement links TRBV6-4 to TRBJ1-2; unclear D gene. Germline CDR1 and CDR2: MRHNA and SNTAGT. The CDR3 is 14 residues long. V was clipped by 5 bases and J by 0 bases, with 10 bases between them. The CDR3, as DNA: TGTGCCAGCAGTCGGACGGCCACTAACTATGGCTACACCTTC. Its protein product is CASSRTATNYGYTF.

This clonotype was observed many times. The rearrangement links TRBV25-1 to TRBJ1-1; no clear D gene. The CDR3 is 14 residues long. CDR1 and CDR2 from the germline V gene are MGHDK and SYGVNS. V dropped 3 bases and J dropped 3 bases, with 11 bases sitting between them. CDR3 region: CASSDRNRDTEAFF. The CDR3 nucleotides read TGTGCCAGCAGTGACAGGAATCGGGACACTGAAGCTTTCTTT.

In this sample, this clonotype turned up many times. The gene calls are TRBV5-1 and TRBJ2-7; 8 positions match TRBD1. Germline loops: CDR1 SGHRS, CDR2 YFSETQ. The CDR3 extends over 14 amino acids. V shed 5 bases, J shed 5 bases, and the junction held 9 bases outside the gene matches. The CDR3 coding sequence is TGCGCCAGCAGACGTGGACAGGGTGGGGACGAGCAGTACTTC. Translating it yields CASRRGQGGDEQYF.

Ten or more counts support this clonotype. The chain uses TRBV12-3 or TRBV12-4 and TRBJ1-6, with D uncertain. The CDR3 is made up of 14 amino acids. V was clipped by 2 bases and J by 6 bases, with 8 bases between them. The CDR3 loop is CASSLYSSNSPLHF. The CDR3 DNA reads TGTGCCAGCAGTTTATACAGCTCTAATTCACCCCTCCACTTT.

This clonotype was recorded many times. The gene calls are TRBV25-1 and TRBJ2-1, with 9 bases aligning to TRBD2. Losses at the gene ends were 0 bases for V and 7 bases for J; bases not matched to a gene: 7. The CDR3 is 16 residues long. The germline V gene has CDR1 MGHDK and CDR2 SYGVNS. The CDR3 loop reads CASSEYYAGGPNEQFF. The DNA for the CDR3 is TGTGCCAGCAGTGAATATTATGCGGGAGGGCCTAATGAGCAGTTCTTC.

V and J are TRBV20-1 and TRBJ2-7, with D tentatively TRBD2 (5 bases). The CDR3 has 13 residues. Between the trimmed V and J ends, which lost 3 bases and 4 bases, there was a span of 13 bases. Germline V gives CDR1 DFQATT, CDR2 SNEGSKA (reference sequence). As DNA, the CDR3 is TGCAGTGCTAGGCGCGAAACGGGGTACGAGCAGTACTTC. Protein: CSARRETGYEQYF.

In its sample, this clonotype was seen many times. This chain connects TRBV19 to TRBJ1-2; no clear D gene. Germline loops: CDR1 LNHDA, CDR2 SQIVND (reference sequence). The CDR3 has 13 amino acids. V lost 5 bases, J lost 0 bases, and 7 bases lay in between. CDR3: CASSVGPNYGYTF. CDR3 DNA sequence: TGTGCCAGTAGTGTCGGCCCTAACTATGGCTACACCTTC.

Only one count was recorded for this clonotype. The chain links TRBV7-3 to TRBJ1-2, with D perhaps TRBD1 (5 bases). The germline V and J ends were trimmed by 11 bases and 14 bases, with 27 bases remaining between them. Germline V CDR1 and CDR2: SGHTA, FQGTGA. There are 13 residues in the CDR3. The CDR3 protein is CARLRRGDLLWTF. CDR3 bases: TGTGCCCGCCTCCGGCGGGGGGACCTTCTATGGACCTTC.